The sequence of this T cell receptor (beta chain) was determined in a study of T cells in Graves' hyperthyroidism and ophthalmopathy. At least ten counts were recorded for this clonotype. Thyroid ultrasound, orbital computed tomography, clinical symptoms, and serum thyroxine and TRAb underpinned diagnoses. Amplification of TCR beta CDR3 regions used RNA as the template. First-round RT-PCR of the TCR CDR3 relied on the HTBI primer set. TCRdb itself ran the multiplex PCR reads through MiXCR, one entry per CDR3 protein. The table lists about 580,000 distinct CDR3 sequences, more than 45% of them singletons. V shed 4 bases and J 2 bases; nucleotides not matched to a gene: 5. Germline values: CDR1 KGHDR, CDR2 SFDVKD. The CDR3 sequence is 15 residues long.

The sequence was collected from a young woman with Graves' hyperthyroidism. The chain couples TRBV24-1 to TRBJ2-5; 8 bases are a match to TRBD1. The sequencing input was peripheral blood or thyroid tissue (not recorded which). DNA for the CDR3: TGTGCCACCAGTGACCCCAGGGGGCTACAAGAGACCCAGTACTTC. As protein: CATSDPRGLQETQYF.